This T cell receptor beta chain appears in the sequencing data of a study of T cell repertoires and HLA-DP antigens. Across the whole study: One stimulator alloantigen differed from self by one groove amino acid; the other by ten.

This CDR3 is built from 11 residues. CDR1 is GTSNPN and CDR2 is SVGIG in the germline V gene (reference sequence). V trimming: 2 bases; J trimming: 6 bases; junction bases outside the gene matches: 1. Average purity of the negatively selected CD4+ T cells was less than 98%. Worth noting for this clone: No antigen is known for it.

Method: immunoSEQ multiplex PCR; TCRdb's copy keeps in-frame clones and lacks some. The table includes 65,000 to 95,000 clones, around 80% detected once. This chain joins TRBV30 and TRBJ2-7; TRBD1 agrees at 7 bases. Sequencing was performed on CD4+ T cells from PBMCs. The receptor was derived from a man in his sixties in good health and CMV-seronegative. The CDR3 spells CAWSSGGEQYF. The CDR3 DNA follows: TGTGCCTGGAGTTCAGGGGGCGAGCAGTACTTC.